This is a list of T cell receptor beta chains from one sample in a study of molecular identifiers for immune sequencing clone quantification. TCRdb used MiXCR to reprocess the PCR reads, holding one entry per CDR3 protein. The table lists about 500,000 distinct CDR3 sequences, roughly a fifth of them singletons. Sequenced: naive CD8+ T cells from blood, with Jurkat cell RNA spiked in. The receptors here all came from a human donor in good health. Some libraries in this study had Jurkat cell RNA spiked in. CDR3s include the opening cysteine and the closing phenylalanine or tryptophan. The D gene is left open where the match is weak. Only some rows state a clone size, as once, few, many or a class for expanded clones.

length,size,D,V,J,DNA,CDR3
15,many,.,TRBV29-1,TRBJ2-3,TGCAGCGCCGAGGGGACGGGCGCTAGCACAGATACGCAGTATTTT,CSAEGTGASTDTQYF
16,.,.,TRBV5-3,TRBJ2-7,TGTGCCAGCGCCCAGGACACGGGAGAAAAGGCCTACGAGCAGTACTTC,CASAQDTGEKAYEQYF
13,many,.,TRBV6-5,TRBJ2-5,TGTGCCAGCAGCCGGACAGTCCAAGAGACCCAGTACTTC,CASSRTVQETQYF
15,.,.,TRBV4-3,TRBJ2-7,TGCGCCAGCAGCCAAGATCGAGGCAGGGACGACGAGCAGTACTTC,CASSQDRGRDDEQYF
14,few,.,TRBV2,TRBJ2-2,TGTGCCAGCAGTGGAACTAGAAGCACCGGGGAGCTGTTTTTT,CASSGTRSTGELFF
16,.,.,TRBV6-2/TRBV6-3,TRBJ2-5,TGTGCCAGCAGTTACTCGTTAACGGACCTACAAGAGACCCAGTACTTC,CASSYSLTDLQETQYF
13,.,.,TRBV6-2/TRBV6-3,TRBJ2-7,TGTGCCAGCGACCTTGGAGTCTCCTACGAGCAGTACTTC,CASDLGVSYEQYF
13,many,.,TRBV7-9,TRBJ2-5,TGTGCCAGCAGCTTAGCAGGGAAAGAGACCCAGTACTTC,CASSLAGKETQYF
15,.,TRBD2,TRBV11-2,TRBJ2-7,TGTGCCAGCAGACATCGACTAGCGGGGTTCTACGAGCAGTACTTC,CASRHRLAGFYEQYF
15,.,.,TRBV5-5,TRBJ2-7,TGTGCCAGCAGCCACGCAGTAACAGCCTCCTACGAGCAGTACTTC,CASSHAVTASYEQYF
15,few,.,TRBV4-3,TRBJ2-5,TGCGCCAGCAGCCAAGATCAGGGGGGGAGAGAGACCCAGTACTTC,CASSQDQGGRETQYF
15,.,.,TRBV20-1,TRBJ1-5,TGCAGTGCTAGGGTCGAAAGGCTTAGCAATCAGCCCCAGCATTTT,CSARVERLSNQPQHF
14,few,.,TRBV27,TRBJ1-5,TGTGCCAGCAGTCCTTTGATTAGCAATCAGCCCCAGCATTTT,CASSPLISNQPQHF
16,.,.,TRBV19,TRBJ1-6,TGTGCCAGTATGGGACTTCCGACGGCAAATAATTCACCCCTCCACTTT,CASMGLPTANNSPLHF
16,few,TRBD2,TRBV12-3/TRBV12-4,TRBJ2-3,TGTGCCAGCAGTCCCTCCTTTAGCGGGAGATCAGATACGCAGTATTTT,CASSPSFSGRSDTQYF
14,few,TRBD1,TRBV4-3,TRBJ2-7,TGCGCCAGCAGCCAAACAGGGGGCTCCTACGAGCAGTACTTC,CASSQTGGSYEQYF